What follows describes a single TCR beta chain. This clonotype was found a few times. No cognate antigen has been identified for it. Base qualities are missing; no much larger clone stands one base away. The sequencer was an Illumina HiSeq 1500. The raw public data were reprocessed by TCRdb itself: fastp quality trimming at Q25, MiXCR clonotype calling, in-frame beta chains only. Every distinct CDR3 protein forms one entry, paired with its most common genes and DNA. This sample is represented by roughly 300,000 distinct CDR3 sequences; over 7.5% of them were singletons. The top ten constitute about 4.5% of the sample. This record belongs to a study of T cell repertoires in cytomegalovirus infection (dated by TCRdb to between 2018 and 2021). General notes on the study: The HLA type of each donor mattered for the analysis, because public TCR beta signatures pointed to carriage of CMV infection along with the matching HLA type. Broad study findings and their caveats: Carriers of CMV infection plus the relevant HLA type were discriminated by the cumulative frequency of public TCR beta family members in the study cohort and in an independent roughly 370-donor cohort. In the ex vivo response, HLA-C-restricted CMV-specific TCR beta clonotypes were dominant, and in two of eight donors the single most frequent clonotype came from this HLA-C-restricted group.

Germline trimming amounts to 3 bases on V and 1 base on J, with 12 as the count of junction bases outside the gene matches. The CDR3 measures 19 amino acids from cysteine to phenylalanine. Left in the record is the CDR3 DNA by itself, 57 bases read in frame from the first base. Looking up the germline V gene (reference sequence) yields CDR1 LNHNV and CDR2 YYDKDF. This TCR came from a human donor in good health (CMV status not recorded). Some clones in this sample may be carry-over from other donors' samples. The chain joins TRBV15 to TRBJ2-4; the central 10 bases match TRBD2. Sequencing input: PBMCs. Read as DNA, the sequence is TGTGCCACCAGCAGTCAACTAGCGGGGCCACGGGGGGCCAAAAACATTCAGTACTTC. This sequence encodes CATSSQLAGPRGAKNIQYF.